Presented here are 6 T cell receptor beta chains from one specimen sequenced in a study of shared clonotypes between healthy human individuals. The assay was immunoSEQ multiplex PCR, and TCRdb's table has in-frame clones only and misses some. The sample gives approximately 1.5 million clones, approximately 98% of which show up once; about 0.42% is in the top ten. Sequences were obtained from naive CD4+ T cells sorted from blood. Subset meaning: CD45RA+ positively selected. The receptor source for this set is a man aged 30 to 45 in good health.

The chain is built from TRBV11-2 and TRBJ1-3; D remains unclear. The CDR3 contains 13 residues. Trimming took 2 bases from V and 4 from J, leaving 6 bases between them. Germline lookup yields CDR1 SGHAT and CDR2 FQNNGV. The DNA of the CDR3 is TGTGCCAGCAGCTTAATAAACGGAAACACCATATATTTT. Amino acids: CASSLINGNTIYF.

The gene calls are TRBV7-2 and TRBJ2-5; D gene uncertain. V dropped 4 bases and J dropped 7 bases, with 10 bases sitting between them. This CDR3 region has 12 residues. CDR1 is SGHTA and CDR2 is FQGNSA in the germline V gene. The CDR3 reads CASSSISGTQYF. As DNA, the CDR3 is TGTGCCAGCAGCTCCATCTCTGGGACCCAGTACTTC.

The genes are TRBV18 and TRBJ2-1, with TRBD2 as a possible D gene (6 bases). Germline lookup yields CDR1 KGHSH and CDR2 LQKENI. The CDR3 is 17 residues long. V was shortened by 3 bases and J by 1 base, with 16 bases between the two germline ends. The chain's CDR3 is CASSPEERVPSYNEQFF. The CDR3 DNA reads TGTGCCAGCTCACCTGAGGAGCGGGTTCCATCCTACAATGAGCAGTTCTTC.

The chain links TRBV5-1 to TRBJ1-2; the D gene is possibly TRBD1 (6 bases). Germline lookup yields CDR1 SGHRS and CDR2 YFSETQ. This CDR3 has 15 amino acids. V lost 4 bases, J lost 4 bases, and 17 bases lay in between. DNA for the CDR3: TGCGCCAGCAGCCTTCGAGGGGACACCACCTATGGCTACACCTTC. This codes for CASSLRGDTTYGYTF.

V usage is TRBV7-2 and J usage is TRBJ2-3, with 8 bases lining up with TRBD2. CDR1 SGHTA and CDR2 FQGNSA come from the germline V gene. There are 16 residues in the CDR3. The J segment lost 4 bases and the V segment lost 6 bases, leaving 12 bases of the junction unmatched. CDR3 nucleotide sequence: TGTGCCAGCAGTTACACCAGCGGGAGATTCGCAGATACGCAGTATTTT. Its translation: CASSYTSGRFADTQYF.

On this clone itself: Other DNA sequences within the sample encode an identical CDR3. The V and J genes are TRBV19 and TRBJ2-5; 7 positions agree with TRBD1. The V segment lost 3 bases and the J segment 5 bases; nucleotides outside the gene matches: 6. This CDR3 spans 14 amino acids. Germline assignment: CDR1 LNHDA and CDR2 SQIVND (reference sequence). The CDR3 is CASSINRGRETQYF. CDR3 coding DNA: TGTGCCAGTAGTATCAACAGGGGCAGGGAGACCCAGTACTTC. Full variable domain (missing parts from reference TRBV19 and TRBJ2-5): DGGITQSPKYLFRKEGQNVTLSCEQNLNHDAMYWYRQDPGQGLRLIYYSQIVNDFQKGDIAEGYSVSREKKESFPLTVTSAQKNPTAFYLCASSINRGRETQYFGPGTRLLVL.